A single sample is the source of the 20 T cell receptor beta chains below, sequenced in a study of T cell repertoires in cytomegalovirus infection. TCRdb independently ran MiXCR on the reads; one entry per CDR3 protein. Among approximately 240,000 distinct CDR3 sequences listed, approximately 13% were seen once. Specimen: PBMCs. Receptors originate from a human donor in good health (CMV status not recorded). Some clones in this sample may be carry-over from other donors' samples.

This chain links TRBV7-3 with TRBJ2-1; D could derive from TRBD1 or TRBD2 (5 bases each). Trimming left V 4 bases short and J 5 bases short, with 12 bases between. There are 14 residues in the CDR3. From germline, CDR1 is SGHTA and CDR2 FQGTGA. The CDR3 DNA reads as TGTGCCAGCAGCTCAGGGAGAGAAAACAATGAGCAGTTCTTC. Protein: CASSSGRENNEQFF.

This clonotype was counted a few times. The chain joins TRBV7-2 to TRBJ1-2; D remains ambiguous. The CDR3 length is 15 residues. Germline V gene sequence: CDR1 SGHTA, CDR2 FQGNSA. The V end was cut by 1 base, the J end by 0 bases, with 9 bases between. In DNA, the CDR3 is TGTGCCAGCAGCTTAGAACGGCTGACTAACTATGGCTACACCTTC. Its translation: CASSLERLTNYGYTF.

This sequence joins TRBV29-1 and TRBJ1-2; 7 bases fit TRBD1. V shed 5 bases and J 6 bases; nucleotides not matched to a gene: 12. This CDR3 region has 14 residues. CDR1 and CDR2 (germline): SQVTM, ANQGSEA. CDR3 in DNA: TGCAGCGTTTCTCTACTAGGGACAGAGGATGGCTACACCTTC. It specifies CSVSLLGTEDGYTF.

This clonotype was seen a few times. The rearrangement links TRBV11-2 to TRBJ2-7; 7 positions match TRBD1. J lost 3 bases, V lost 5 bases, and 7 bases had no gene match. Germline CDR1 is SGHAT and CDR2 is FQNNGV. The CDR3 is 14 amino acids. CDR3: CASSERGQNYEQYF. The CDR3 region has the DNA TGTGCCAGCAGCGAAAGGGGACAGAACTACGAGCAGTACTTC.

This clonotype was counted between two and nine times. CDR3 bases: TGTGCCAGCACTAGGGACTCTGGGGCCAACGTCCTGACTTTC. This translates into CASTRDSGANVLTF. The rearrangement joins TRBV6-6 to TRBJ2-6; D is unclear. Germline values: CDR1 MNHNY, CDR2 SVGAGI (reference sequence). This CDR3 has 14 amino acids. The V end was cut by 7 bases, the J end by 0 bases, with 7 bases between.

This clonotype was seen ten or more times. This chain uses TRBV7-3 with TRBJ1-1; D remains unclear. CDR3 size: 13 residues. Germline CDR1 reads SGHTA; CDR2 reads FQGTGA. The V end was cut by 1 base, the J end by 6 bases, with 9 bases between. The CDR3 reads CASSLRGTSEAFF. The CDR3, as DNA: TGTGCCAGCAGCTTAAGGGGAACGTCTGAAGCTTTCTTT.

This clonotype was picked up many times. The rearrangement uses TRBV5-1 and TRBJ1-2; 8 bases are a match to TRBD1. This CDR3 contains 14 residues. Unmatched junction bases numbered 4, after V lost 4 bases and J lost 2 bases. Germline CDR1 is SGHRS and CDR2 is YFSETQ. CDR3 in amino acids: CASSGGQGNYGYTF. The CDR3 nucleotides are TGCGCCAGCAGCGGCGGACAGGGAAACTATGGCTACACCTTC.

This clonotype was counted ten times or more. V gene TRBV19 combines with J gene TRBJ2-2, with 9 bases lining up with TRBD1. V was pared by 7 bases and J by 5 bases, with 5 bases of the junction left unmatched. The CDR3 is 14 residues long. Germline lookup yields CDR1 LNHDA and CDR2 SQIVND (reference sequence). Here the CDR3 reads CASTGTGRTGELFF. The CDR3 coding sequence is TGTGCCAGTACGGGGACAGGGCGAACCGGGGAGCTGTTTTTT.

This chain connects TRBV6-6 to TRBJ2-7, with D possibly being TRBD1 (5 bases). The CDR3 extends over 14 amino acids. Trimming cost V 5 bases and J 3 bases, with 14 bases left between them. Germline assignment: CDR1 MNHNY and CDR2 SVGAGI (reference sequence). The CDR3 spells CASSGRGQNYEQYF. CDR3 nucleotide sequence: TGTGCCAGCAGTGGACGAGGACAAAACTACGAGCAGTACTTC.

The rearrangement joins TRBV20-1 to TRBJ2-1; D is possibly TRBD1 or TRBD2 (5 bases each). The V gene lost 0 bases and the J gene lost 16 bases, with 16 bases spanning the gap. The germline gives CDR1 DFQATT, CDR2 SNEGSKA (reference sequence). The CDR3 sequence is 12 residues long. The DNA for the CDR3 is TGCAGTGCTAGAGATAGGCCGGGGCCCCTATTCTTC. This codes for CSARDRPGPLFF.

This clonotype was recorded many times. The rearrangement links TRBV6-2 or TRBV6-3 to TRBJ2-5, with TRBD2 matching 8 bases. CDR1 is MNHEY, CDR2 SVGEGT, per germline. Trimming at V came to 6 bases and at J to 3 bases, leaving 6 bases not matched to a gene. The CDR3 totals 14 residues. Here the CDR3 DNA reads TGTGCCAGCAGCCCCCACGGGGGGGAAGAGACCCAGTACTTC. Its protein product is CASSPHGGEETQYF.

The V gene is TRBV29-1, the J gene TRBJ1-1; 9 positions agree with TRBD1. V lost 7 bases and J lost 0; bases outside the gene matches: 3. CDR3 length equals 13 residues. Germline V gene lookup returns CDR1 SQVTM and CDR2 ANQGSEA. The CDR3 DNA is TGCAGCGCGCGACAGGGGGTGAACACTGAAGCTTTCTTT. Encoded protein: CSARQGVNTEAFF.

In its sample, this clonotype was seen a few times. The rearrangement joins TRBV29-1 to TRBJ1-1; no clear D. V dropped 1 base and J dropped 4 bases, with 13 bases sitting between them. Germline values: CDR1 SQVTM, CDR2 ANQGSEA. This CDR3 spans 14 amino acids. The CDR3 reads CSVEVGGRGTEAFF. Written as DNA, the CDR3 is TGCAGCGTTGAAGTGGGAGGGCGAGGCACTGAAGCTTTCTTT.

The chain employs TRBV5-1 and TRBJ2-3; 9 nucleotides match TRBD2. There are 17 residues in the CDR3. CDR1 and CDR2 from the germline V gene are SGHRS and YFSETQ. J lost 5 bases, V lost 0 bases, and 10 bases had no gene match. The CDR3 is CASSLGYGGGAGDTQYF. In DNA form, the CDR3 reads TGCGCCAGCAGCTTGGGGTACGGCGGGGGGGCCGGAGATACGCAGTATTTT. The complete variable domain, with remaining parts taken from reference TRBV5-1 and TRBJ2-3, reads KAGVTQTPRYLIKTRGQQVTLSCSPISGHRSVSWYQQTPGQGLQFLFEYFSETQRNKGNFPGRFSGRQFSNSRSEMNVSTLELGDSALYLCASSLGYGGGAGDTQYFGPGTRLTVL.

This clonotype was observed many times. The V call is TRBV7-2, the J call TRBJ2-5; D may be TRBD1 or TRBD2 (5 bases each). The CDR3 is 14 residues long. Trimming shortened V by 5 bases and J by 3 bases, and 13 bases separated the two germline ends. CDR1 and CDR2 from the germline V gene are SGHTA and FQGNSA. Here the CDR3 reads CASSLALGEETQYF. DNA of the CDR3: TGTGCCAGCAGCCTCGCTTTGGGGGAAGAGACCCAGTACTTC.

This clonotype was found many times. The genes are TRBV19 and TRBJ2-3, with D hard to call. The CDR3 runs 11 residues. Trimming removed 2 bases from V and 6 bases from J, with 3 bases in between. The germline gives CDR1 LNHDA, CDR2 SQIVND (reference sequence). Written as DNA, the CDR3 is TGTGCCAGTAGTATACGGGATACGCAGTATTTT. Translated, it gives CASSIRDTQYF.

In this sample, this clonotype turned up a few times. This chain joins TRBV18 and TRBJ1-1; 7 bases align to TRBD1. The CDR3 contains 13 residues. Per germline, CDR1 KGHSH and CDR2 LQKENI. Germline trimming cut 3 bases from V and 8 bases from J; bases unmatched to any gene: 6. The CDR3 sequence: CASSPSQGEEAFF. The DNA for the CDR3 is TGTGCCAGCTCACCTTCCCAGGGGGAGGAAGCTTTCTTT.

This clonotype was observed many times. J is TRBJ2-5 and V is TRBV11-1, with 7 positions matching TRBD2. Looked up from germline, CDR1 is SGHAT and CDR2 is FQDESV (reference sequence). The CDR3 is made up of 14 amino acids. With V trimmed by 3 bases and J by 2 bases, 3 bases remained unmatched. CDR3 sequence (DNA): TGTGCCAGCAGCTTCCCGGGACTACAAGAGACCCAGTACTTC. As protein: CASSFPGLQETQYF.

The table lists this clonotype with many counts. The chain joins TRBV7-2 to TRBJ1-1; D remains ambiguous. V lost 4 bases, J lost 3 bases, and 6 bases lay in between. The CDR3 length is 12 residues. Germline CDR1 and CDR2: SGHTA and FQGNSA. The CDR3 sequence: CASSSGYTEAFF. The CDR3 nucleotides are TGTGCCAGCAGCTCAGGCTACACTGAAGCTTTCTTT.

J is TRBJ2-2 and V is TRBV5-6; D is undetermined. Germline CDR1 reads SGHDT; CDR2 reads YYEEEE. This CDR3 contains 15 residues. Trimming left V 2 bases short and J 1 base short, with 9 bases between. Here the CDR3 DNA reads TGTGCCAGCAGCTTCACGACTTTGAACACCGGGGAGCTGTTTTTT. Its translation is CASSFTTLNTGELFF.